The 18 T cell receptor beta chains presented below share a single source sample, sequenced in a study of blood T cell repertoires in COVID-19. This table comes from immunoSEQ multiplex PCR, and its TCRdb copy is limited to in-frame clones, with some not included. Here the sample spans under 300,000 clones, about 88% being singletons. Sequenced material: PBMCs or T cells enriched from blood (not recorded which). The receptors here all came from a woman between 45 and 65 years old who had recovered from COVID-19.

V and J are TRBV11-1 and TRBJ1-1; TRBD1 is a possible D gene (5 bases). Germline CDR1 and CDR2: SGHAT and FQDESV (reference sequence). V was shortened by 5 bases and J by 1 base, with 11 bases between the two germline ends. There are 14 residues in the CDR3. CDR3 DNA sequence: TGTGCCAGCAGCCGACACCAGGGGAACACTGAAGCTTTCTTT. Its protein product is CASSRHQGNTEAFF.

This clone is a singleton in its sample. The chain combines TRBV27 with TRBJ2-3; tentative D call: TRBD1 (6 bases). V was shortened by 5 bases and J by 4 bases, with 13 bases between the two germline ends. CDR1 MNHEY and CDR2 SMNVEV come from the germline V gene (reference sequence). The CDR3 is made up of 14 amino acids. CDR3: CASSPRQVADTQYF. DNA of the CDR3: TGTGCCAGCAGTCCCCGACAGGTTGCAGATACGCAGTATTTT.

This clone was seen a few times. The gene calls are TRBV7-6 and TRBJ2-5; perhaps TRBD2 as D (5 bases). This CDR3 has 14 amino acids. V shed 6 bases and J shed 0 bases, with 11 bases lying between them. In germline, CDR1 is SGHVS, CDR2 FNYEAQ. In DNA, the CDR3 is TGTGCCAGCAGTCCGGGGTCTAACCAAGAGACCCAGTACTTC. Translating it yields CASSPGSNQETQYF. Full variable domain (rest looked up from reference TRBV7-6 and TRBJ2-5): GAGVSQSPRYKVTKRGQDVALRCDPISGHVSLYWYRQALGQGPEFLTYFNYEAQQDKSGLPNDRFSAERPEGSISTLTIQRTEQRDSAMYRCASSPGSNQETQYFGPGTRLLVL.

The chain carries TRBV5-8 and TRBJ2-3; 11 bases are shared with TRBD2. J gave up 4 bases and V 4 bases, and 14 bases lay outside the gene matches. Germline lookup yields CDR1 SGHTS and CDR2 YDEGEE. CDR3 length: 18 residues. Here the CDR3 reads CASSLWVAGGPVADTQYF. The CDR3 DNA follows: TGTGCCAGCAGCCTATGGGTAGCGGGAGGGCCAGTGGCAGATACGCAGTATTTT.

The V gene is TRBV13, the J gene TRBJ2-7; no definite D call. V lost 2 bases, J lost 2 bases, and 7 bases lay in between. The CDR3 contains 13 residues. The germline V gene has CDR1 PRHDT and CDR2 FYEKMQ (reference sequence). The CDR3 nucleotides are TGTGCCAGCAGCTTACAGGATACCTACGAGCAGTACTTC. It codes for CASSLQDTYEQYF.

This clone was recorded once. The rearrangement links TRBV9 to TRBJ1-5; a possible D gene is TRBD1 (5 bases). The germline V and J ends were trimmed by 0 bases and 6 bases, with 13 bases remaining between them. Looked up from germline, CDR1 is SGDLS and CDR2 is YYNGEE. This CDR3 has 15 residues. CDR3 sequence (DNA): TGTGCCAGCAGCGTAGGCGGGGCAGGCAGTCAGCCCCAGCATTTT. It specifies CASSVGGAGSQPQHF.

The chain uses TRBV9 and TRBJ1-1, with D possibly being TRBD1 (6 bases). The V end lost 4 bases, the J end lost 5 bases, and 15 bases lay between the germline ends. Germline assignment: CDR1 SGDLS and CDR2 YYNGEE. This CDR3 has 14 residues. CDR3 sequence reads: CASSPSNTGTEAFF. CDR3 bases: TGTGCCAGCAGCCCCAGTAACACAGGGACTGAAGCTTTCTTT.

This clone was counted only a few times. This sequence joins TRBV5-4 and TRBJ1-2; no clear D. The V and J ends lost 1 base and 5 bases respectively, with 12 bases between them. This CDR3 has 14 residues. Germline V gives CDR1 SGHNT, CDR2 YYREEE (reference sequence). CDR3 loop: CASSLSSGSYGYTF. CDR3 in DNA: TGTGCCAGCAGCTTGTCGTCCGGGTCTTATGGCTACACCTTC.

A few counts support this clone. The chain combines TRBV4-2 with TRBJ2-3; 8 nucleotides align to TRBD2. Germline V CDR1 and CDR2: LGHNA, YNFKEQ. Trimming removed 0 bases from V and 3 bases from J; junction bases left unmatched: 5. The CDR3 contains 16 residues. This chain's CDR3 is CASSQEPGLETDTQYF. The CDR3, as DNA: TGTGCCAGCAGCCAAGAACCGGGACTAGAGACAGATACGCAGTATTTT.

V and J are TRBV6-6 and TRBJ2-2, with TRBD2 matching over 8 bases. Trimming took 5 bases from V and 2 from J; bases not matched to a gene: 10. The CDR3 consists of 17 residues. Germline V CDR1 and CDR2: MNHNY, SVGAGI (reference sequence). CDR3 amino acids: CASSPGTRSFNTGELFF. Here the CDR3 DNA reads TGTGCCAGCAGTCCCGGGACTAGAAGTTTTAACACCGGGGAGCTGTTTTTT.

The chain joins TRBV18 to TRBJ2-3, with D possibly matching TRBD1 (5 bases). Trimming removed 0 bases at V and 1 base at J, with 8 bases between. The CDR3 is 15 amino acids. Germline CDR1 and CDR2: KGHSH and LQKENI. The CDR3 spells CASSPPPTGTDTQYF. DNA for the CDR3: TGTGCCAGCTCACCACCCCCGACAGGCACAGATACGCAGTATTTT.

The chain links TRBV5-4 to TRBJ1-1; D unclear. The CDR3 runs to 15 residues. With 1 base removed from V and 0 bases from J, the gap between germline ends came to 10 bases. Germline loops: CDR1 SGHNT, CDR2 YYREEE (reference sequence). DNA for the CDR3: TGTGCCAGCAGCTTGTCTTCCGGTATGAACACTGAAGCTTTCTTT. Translation gives CASSLSSGMNTEAFF.

This chain links TRBV2 with TRBJ1-5, with a possible D match to TRBD1 (5 bases). V lost 2 bases and J 6 bases, leaving 8 bases between the germline ends. The CDR3 length is 13 residues. Germline CDR1 and CDR2: SNHLY and FYNNEI. In DNA form, the CDR3 reads TGTGCCAGCAGTGAAAGCAGGGCTCAGCCCCAGCATTTT. It translates to CASSESRAQPQHF.

This chain connects TRBV9 to TRBJ2-7, with D possibly being TRBD2 (7 bases). This CDR3 has 15 amino acids. Trimming cost V 5 bases and J 0 bases, with 15 bases left between them. Germline loops: CDR1 SGDLS, CDR2 YYNGEE. CDR3 coding DNA: TGTGCCAGCAGTAGTAGTGGGGGGGCCTCCTACGAGCAGTACTTC. Translating it yields CASSSSGGASYEQYF.

The V gene is TRBV14, the J gene TRBJ2-1; 11 nucleotides agree with TRBD2. CDR3 size: 15 residues. The V gene's germline CDR1 is SGHDN and CDR2 FVKESK. V lost 4 bases to trimming and J lost 5 bases; unmatched junction nucleotides: 4. The CDR3 loop reads CASSPGTSGNNEQFF. In DNA, the CDR3 is TGTGCCAGCAGCCCTGGGACTAGCGGAAACAATGAGCAGTTCTTC.

The gene calls are TRBV6-2 or TRBV6-3 and TRBJ2-7, with 7 bases that match TRBD2. Looked up from germline, CDR1 is MNHEY and CDR2 is SVGEGT. This CDR3 comprises 14 residues. With V trimmed by 8 bases and J by 0 bases, 7 bases remained unmatched. This CDR3 reads CASRFREASYEQYF. CDR3 nucleotide sequence: TGTGCCAGCCGTTTTCGGGAGGCCTCCTACGAGCAGTACTTC.

The chain recombines TRBV10-2 with TRBJ1-1; 7 nucleotides agree with TRBD1. Germline V gene sequence: CDR1 WSHSY, CDR2 SAAADI. The CDR3 consists of 13 residues. Germline trimming cut 6 bases from V and 5 bases from J; bases unmatched to any gene: 6. The CDR3 region is CASRKAGGTEAFF. The CDR3 nucleotides are TGCGCCAGCAGGAAGGCAGGGGGAACTGAAGCTTTCTTT.

The chain recombines TRBV7-6 with TRBJ1-5, with D possibly TRBD1 on 6 matching bases. V gave up 5 bases and J gave up 10 bases, with 18 bases separating them. Germline V gene lookup returns CDR1 SGHVS and CDR2 FNYEAQ. This CDR3 is built from 14 residues. The CDR3 here is CASSLGQTLSPQHF. In nucleotides, the CDR3 is TGTGCCAGCAGCCTAGGACAGACACTATCCCCCCAGCATTTT. Combining the CDR3 with reference TRBV7-6 and TRBJ1-5 gives the whole variable domain GAGVSQSPRYKVTKRGQDVALRCDPISGHVSLYWYRQALGQGPEFLTYFNYEAQQDKSGLPNDRFSAERPEGSISTLTIQRTEQRDSAMYRCASSLGQTLSPQHFGDGTRLSIL.